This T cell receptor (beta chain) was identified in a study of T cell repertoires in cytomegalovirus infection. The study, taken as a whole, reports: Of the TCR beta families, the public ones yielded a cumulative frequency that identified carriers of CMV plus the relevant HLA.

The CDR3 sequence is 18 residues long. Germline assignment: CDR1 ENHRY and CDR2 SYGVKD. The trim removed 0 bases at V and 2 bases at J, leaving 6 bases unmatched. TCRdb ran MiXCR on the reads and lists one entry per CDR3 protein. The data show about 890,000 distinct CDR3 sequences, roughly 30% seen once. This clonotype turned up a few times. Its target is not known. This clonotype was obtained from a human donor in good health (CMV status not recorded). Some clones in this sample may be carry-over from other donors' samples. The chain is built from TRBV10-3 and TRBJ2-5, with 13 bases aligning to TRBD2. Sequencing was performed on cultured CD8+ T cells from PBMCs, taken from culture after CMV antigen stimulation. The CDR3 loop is CAISESGLAGEFQETQYF. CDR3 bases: TGTGCCATCAGTGAGTCCGGACTAGCGGGGGAGTTTCAAGAGACCCAGTACTTC.